This T cell receptor beta chain was identified in a study of cytomegalovirus exposure and HLA in healthy donors. Study-wide findings and caveats: In a later analysis, several top co-occurrence clusters appeared linked to parvovirus B19, influenza, CMV and Epstein-Barr virus.

The PCR had 60 Vbeta and 13 Jbeta primers. The data were produced by immunoSEQ multiplex PCR, yet TCRdb's version contains in-frame clones alone and is incomplete. The table lists fewer than 200,000 clones, 70% to 90% of them singletons, with approximately 2.5% in the top ten. This cohort consisted of healthy bone marrow donors. Points on this clone: Its matching antigen is unknown.

Sequencing was done on a sample of PBMCs. The sequence was obtained from a man aged 25-45 years in good health and CMV-seropositive.

CDR3 sequence reads: CSARARDTQYF. In DNA, the CDR3 is TGCAGTGCTAGAGCTCGAGATACGCAGTATTTT. V is TRBV20-1 and J is TRBJ2-3; D gene unclear. Germline CDR1 is DFQATT and CDR2 is SNEGSKA (reference sequence). The CDR3 consists of 11 residues. V lost 1 base and J lost 5, with 4 bases in between.